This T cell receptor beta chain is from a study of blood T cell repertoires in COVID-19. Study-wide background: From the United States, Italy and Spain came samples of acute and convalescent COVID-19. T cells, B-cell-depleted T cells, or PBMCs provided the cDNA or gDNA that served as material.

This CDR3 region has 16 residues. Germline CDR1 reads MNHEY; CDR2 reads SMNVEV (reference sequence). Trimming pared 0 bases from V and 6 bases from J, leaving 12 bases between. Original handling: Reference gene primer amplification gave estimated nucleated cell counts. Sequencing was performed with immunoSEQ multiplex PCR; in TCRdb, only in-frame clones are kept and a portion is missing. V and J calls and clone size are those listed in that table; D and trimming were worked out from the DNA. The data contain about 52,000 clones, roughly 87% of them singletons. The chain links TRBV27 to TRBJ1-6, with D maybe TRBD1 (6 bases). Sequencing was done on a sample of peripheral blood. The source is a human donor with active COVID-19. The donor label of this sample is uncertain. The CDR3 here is CASSLSQQGFNSPLHF. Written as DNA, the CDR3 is TGTGCCAGCAGTTTATCGCAACAGGGTTTTAATTCACCCCTCCACTTT.